This T cell receptor beta chain was profiled in a study of T cell repertoires in cytomegalovirus infection. Study as a whole: Peptides in the study included HLA-C-restricted and HLA-B-restricted CMV epitopes. Both a matching HLA type and CMV infection were indicated by public TCR beta signatures.

In this sample, this clonotype turned up many times. The antigen remains unidentified. Study-level findings and limits: Individuals carrying CMV plus the relevant HLA were identified by cumulative frequency of public TCR beta families. The ex vivo response showed dominance by HLA-C-restricted CMV-specific TCR beta clonotypes.

Using its own MiXCR run on the reads, TCRdb lists one record per CDR3 protein. The sample lists 640,000 or so distinct CDR3 sequences, roughly 36% occurring once. Sample: cultured PBMCs, taken from culture after CMV antigen stimulation. This TCR was recovered from a human donor in good health (CMV status not recorded). Some clones in this sample may be carry-over from other donors' samples.

CDR3 DNA sequence: TGTGCCAGCAGCTTAAGGGAGGATCAGCCCCAGCATTTT. This gives the protein CASSLREDQPQHF. This rearrangement joins TRBV7-2 to TRBJ1-5; D call uncertain. CDR1 is SGHTA and CDR2 is FQGNSA in the germline V gene. Trimming removed 2 bases from V and 5 bases from J, with 7 bases in between. The CDR3 is 13 residues long.